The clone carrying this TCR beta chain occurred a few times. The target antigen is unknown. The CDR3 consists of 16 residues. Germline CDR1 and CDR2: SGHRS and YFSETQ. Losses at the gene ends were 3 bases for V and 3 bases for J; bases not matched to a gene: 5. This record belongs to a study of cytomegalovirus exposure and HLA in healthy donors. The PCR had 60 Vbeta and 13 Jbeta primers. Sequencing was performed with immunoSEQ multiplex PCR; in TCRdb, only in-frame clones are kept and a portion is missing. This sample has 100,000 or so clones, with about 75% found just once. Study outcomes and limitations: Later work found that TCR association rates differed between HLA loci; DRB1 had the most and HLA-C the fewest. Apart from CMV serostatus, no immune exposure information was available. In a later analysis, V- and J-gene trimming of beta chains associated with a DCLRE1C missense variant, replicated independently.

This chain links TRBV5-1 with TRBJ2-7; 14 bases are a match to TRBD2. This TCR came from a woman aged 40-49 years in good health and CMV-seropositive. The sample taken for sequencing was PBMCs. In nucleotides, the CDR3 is TGCGCCAGCAGCTCCGGGACTAGCGGGGGCTTCTACGAGCAGTACTTC. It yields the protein CASSSGTSGGFYEQYF.